These 24 T cell receptor beta chains share one sample of origin, sequenced in a study of T cell responses to AZD1222 COVID-19 vaccine. Profiled with immunoSEQ multiplex PCR; TCRdb holds only in-frame clones, not every one. The sample includes fewer than 200,000 clones, roughly 92% seen only once; the top ten take 3.6%. The sample here was peripheral blood, taken 28 days after the second dose of the MenACWY control vaccine. The receptor source for this set is an adult who received the MenACWY meningococcal vaccine as a control.

The chain recombines TRBV19 with TRBJ1-1, with 7 bases fitting TRBD1. Germline CDR1 LNHDA, CDR2 SQIVND (reference sequence). V was pared by 7 bases and J by 1 base, with 6 bases of the junction left unmatched. There are 14 residues in the CDR3. CDR3 protein: CASIKGQTNTEAFF. The CDR3, as DNA: TGTGCCAGTATCAAGGGACAGACGAACACTGAAGCTTTCTTT.

This sequence joins TRBV28 and TRBJ1-5; D remains unclear. This CDR3 has 14 residues. The germline V gene has CDR1 MDHEN and CDR2 SYDVKM. V gave up 5 bases and J gave up 3 bases, with 11 bases separating them. CDR3 nucleotides: TGTGCCAGCAGTCCTCCCTTCGACAATCAGCCCCAGCATTTT. Protein product: CASSPPFDNQPQHF.

V is TRBV5-6 and J is TRBJ1-2; 9 bases are a match to TRBD1. CDR3 size: 15 residues. CDR1 is SGHDT, CDR2 YYEEEE, per germline. Trimming removed 4 bases from V and 6 bases from J; junction bases left unmatched: 10. The CDR3 bases are TGTGCCAGCAGCATAGCCGGGACAGGGAAAGATGGCTACACCTTC. This sequence encodes CASSIAGTGKDGYTF.

V and J are TRBV12-3 or TRBV12-4 and TRBJ2-7; D perhaps matches TRBD1 (6 bases). V was pared by 6 bases and J by 6 bases, with 9 bases between. This CDR3 has 11 amino acids. The CDR3 DNA follows: TGTGCCAGCAGCAGGGGCTCCGAGCAGTACTTC. Its translation: CASSRGSEQYF.

The V and J genes are TRBV30 and TRBJ2-1, with 10 bases matching TRBD2. Germline values: CDR1 GTSNPN, CDR2 SVGIG (reference sequence). With 0 bases clipped from V and 3 bases from J, the junction kept 5 bases outside the gene matches. There are 16 residues in the CDR3. The DNA for the CDR3 is TGTGCCTGGAGTGTTGAGACTAGCGGGTTCTACAATGAGCAGTTCTTC. Protein product: CAWSVETSGFYNEQFF.

The chain combines TRBV28 with TRBJ2-5; TRBD2 might be the D (5 bases). Germline V gene lookup returns CDR1 MDHEN and CDR2 SYDVKM. Deletions cut 5 bases from V and 4 bases from J, with 11 bases between. The CDR3 is 13 amino acids. The CDR3 region is CASSPGRGETQYF. CDR3 coding DNA: TGTGCCAGCAGTCCGGGCCGGGGAGAGACCCAGTACTTC.

This clone occurred once. J is TRBJ2-7 and V is TRBV4-3; 7 positions match TRBD1. The ends lost 1 base at V and 4 bases at J; junction bases unmatched: 10. Germline V CDR1 and CDR2: LGHNA, YSLEER. The CDR3 extends over 16 amino acids. CDR3 region: CASSQARTGSPYEQYF. The CDR3 nucleotides read TGCGCCAGCAGCCAAGCGAGGACAGGTTCTCCTTACGAGCAGTACTTC.

The rearrangement joins TRBV15 to TRBJ2-5; no firm D call. Trimming cost V 4 bases and J 2 bases, with 11 bases left between them. The CDR3 extends over 14 amino acids. Germline values: CDR1 LNHNV, CDR2 YYDKDF (reference sequence). CDR3: CATSISAYQETQYF. Here the CDR3 DNA reads TGTGCCACCAGCATCTCAGCTTATCAAGAGACCCAGTACTTC.

V gene TRBV6-1 combines with J gene TRBJ1-1, with D unresolved. The germline CDR1 and CDR2 sequences are MNHNS and SASEGT. There are 11 residues in the CDR3. The V end lost 8 bases, the J end lost 4 bases, and 8 bases lay between the germline ends. In nucleotides, the CDR3 is TGTGCCAGCGGCCTGGGCACTGAAGCTTTCTTT. Translated: CASGLGTEAFF.

The rearrangement uses TRBV19 and TRBJ2-2, with 13 bases lining up with TRBD2. This CDR3 is 14 amino acids long. Germline CDR1 LNHDA, CDR2 SQIVND (reference sequence). The V segment lost 10 bases and the J segment 4 bases; nucleotides outside the gene matches: 3. In DNA form, the CDR3 reads TGTGCCACCGGGACTAGCGGGGTCACCGGGGAGCTGTTTTTT. It specifies CATGTSGVTGELFF.

The chain joins TRBV18 to TRBJ2-2; D possibly matches TRBD1 or TRBD2 (5 bases each). This CDR3 is built from 16 residues. V gave up 2 bases and J gave up 0 bases, with 10 bases separating them. Germline lookup yields CDR1 KGHSH and CDR2 LQKENI. CDR3 nucleotides: TGTGCCAGCTCACCAAGGGGACCACCGAACACCGGGGAGCTGTTTTTT. Its protein is CASSPRGPPNTGELFF.

This chain joins TRBV29-1 and TRBJ1-1; 7 bases fit TRBD1. The V segment lost 4 bases and the J segment 2 bases; nucleotides outside the gene matches: 7. In germline, CDR1 is SQVTM, CDR2 ANQGSEA. The CDR3 is 14 residues long. CDR3 sequence: CSVAITGDNTEAFF. The CDR3 coding sequence is TGCAGCGTTGCTATTACAGGGGACAACACTGAAGCTTTCTTT.

The chain combines TRBV2 with TRBJ1-1, with a possible D match to TRBD1 (5 bases). Germline V lookup: CDR1 SNHLY, CDR2 FYNNEI. V dropped 2 bases and J dropped 7 bases, with 17 bases sitting between them. The length of the CDR3 is 15 residues. The CDR3 nucleotides read TGTGCCAGCAGTGAAAGGGGACGGCGGCTTGATGAAGCTTTCTTT. Translated: CASSERGRRLDEAFF.

V and J are TRBV2 and TRBJ2-5; unclear D gene. This CDR3 has 14 amino acids. Germline assignment: CDR1 SNHLY and CDR2 FYNNEI. V lost 1 base and J 5 bases, leaving 11 bases between the germline ends. Here the CDR3 reads CASSEDRVGETQYF. The CDR3 DNA sequence: TGTGCCAGCAGTGAAGATAGGGTTGGCGAGACCCAGTACTTC.

The chain links TRBV6-5 to TRBJ2-3; D remains ambiguous. The V end was cut by 6 bases, the J end by 1 base, with 8 bases between. The CDR3 loop spans 13 amino acids. The germline V gene encodes CDR1 MNHEY and CDR2 SVGAGI. CDR3 sequence reads: CASSPRGTDTQYF. DNA of the CDR3: TGTGCCAGCAGCCCGAGAGGCACAGATACGCAGTATTTT.

The chain has TRBV27 and TRBJ1-4; 8 bases fit TRBD1. J gave up 3 bases and V 6 bases, and 3 bases lay outside the gene matches. The CDR3 is made up of 14 amino acids. Germline lookup yields CDR1 MNHEY and CDR2 SMNVEV (reference sequence). CDR3 amino acids: CASSGTGSNEKLFF. CDR3 nucleotide sequence: TGTGCCAGCAGCGGGACAGGATCTAATGAAAAACTGTTTTTT.

V and J are TRBV7-9 and TRBJ1-6, with a tentative D call TRBD1 (6 bases). The germline V gene has CDR1 SEHNR and CDR2 FQNEAQ (reference sequence). The CDR3 contains 12 residues. Trimming pared 8 bases from V and 8 bases from J, leaving 10 bases between. The CDR3 region has the DNA TGTGCCAGCCAGGGGATCGATTCACCCCTCCACTTT. Encoded protein: CASQGIDSPLHF.

The gene calls are TRBV20-1 and TRBJ1-2, with D uncertain. The CDR3 covers 11 residues. Germline-derived CDR1 and CDR2 are DFQATT and SNEGSKA (reference sequence). The CDR3 sequence is CSTTNNYGYTF. The CDR3 DNA reads TGCAGCACGACGAATAACTATGGCTACACCTTC.

This chain joins TRBV20-1 and TRBJ1-4; D call uncertain. Germline loops: CDR1 DFQATT, CDR2 SNEGSKA (reference sequence). V dropped 3 bases and J dropped 8 bases, with 4 bases sitting between them. The CDR3 consists of 10 residues. In nucleotides, the CDR3 is TGCAGTGCTAGTGGAGAAAAACTGTTTTTT. Protein product: CSASGEKLFF.

On this clone itself: At one end the junction does not follow the germline gene, possibly because of a read error. This CDR3 reads CASSPLGASGKAGELFF. The DNA of the CDR3 is TGTGCTAGCAGCCCCCTTGGAGCTAGCGGGAAAGCCGGGGAGCTGTTTTTT. This sequence joins TRBV7-7 and TRBJ2-2, with 9 nucleotides matching TRBD2. The CDR3 has 17 residues. Per germline, CDR1 SSHAT and CDR2 FNYEAQ (reference sequence).

DNA for the CDR3: TGCGCCAGCAGCTCCGACGTTGGACAGAAGGGGGGTGGCTACACCTTC. Amino acids: CASSSDVGQKGGGYTF. The rearrangement links TRBV5-1 to TRBJ1-2; tentatively, D is TRBD1 (6 bases). V was clipped by 3 bases and J by 7 bases, with 22 bases between them. Germline CDR1 is SGHRS and CDR2 is YFSETQ. The CDR3 spans 16 residues. The full variable domain, its missing parts supplied by reference TRBV5-1 and TRBJ1-2, is KAGVTQTPRYLIKTRGQQVTLSCSPISGHRSVSWYQQTPGQGLQFLFEYFSETQRNKGNFPGRFSGRQFSNSRSEMNVSTLELGDSALYLCASSSDVGQKGGGYTFGSGTRLTVV.

The chain recombines TRBV25-1 with TRBJ1-1; possibly TRBD1 for D (5 bases). CDR1 is MGHDK and CDR2 is SYGVNS in the germline V gene. Trimming cost V 7 bases and J 11 bases, with 14 bases left between them. The CDR3 has 11 amino acids. CDR3 coding DNA: TGTGCCAGCAAGTGGGGGGTGTCGGCTTTCTTT. Translating it yields CASKWGVSAFF.

J is TRBJ1-5 and V is TRBV6-5; tentatively, D is TRBD1 (5 bases). CDR1 is MNHEY, CDR2 SVGAGI, per germline. The V end was cut by 5 bases, the J end by 0 bases, with 11 bases between. The CDR3 length is 15 residues. CDR3 protein: CASSLDRPSNQPQHF. Written as DNA, the CDR3 is TGTGCCAGCAGTCTCGACAGACCTAGCAATCAGCCCCAGCATTTT.

V usage is TRBV3-1 (or the pseudogene TRBV3-2) and J usage is TRBJ1-2; no definite D call. The CDR3 is made up of 15 amino acids. Trimming left V 1 base short and J 1 base short, with 10 bases between. Germline-derived CDR1 and CDR2 are LGHDT and YNNKEL (reference sequence). CDR3 DNA: TGTGCCAGCAGCCAAGGGCCGGTTCTTAACTATGGCTACACCTTC. Its protein product is CASSQGPVLNYGYTF.